The present T cell receptor beta chain was sequenced within a study of monozygotic twins with inflammatory bowel disease. Comments on this clonotype: Its antigen is still unknown.

The length of the CDR3 is 14 residues. CDR1 is MNHEY, CDR2 SVGAGI, per germline. Study-wide results and limits: Diversity of TCRbeta measured by inverse Simpson was lower in IBD patients than in healthy co-twins.

Template switching appended UMIs that held a 6-nucleotide sample barcode. TCRdb reprocessed the 5' RACE reads, with one entry per CDR3 protein and no DNA. This table lists 350,000 to 400,000 distinct CDR3 sequences. The genes are TRBV6-5 and TRBJ2-7; TCRdb gives TRBD2 as the D gene, but with no DNA this cannot be confirmed. The clonotype originates from a human donor with ulcerative colitis or Crohn's disease, or a healthy co-twin of an affected twin (not recorded which). Sequences were obtained from blood. The CDR3: CASSYGASGGEQYF.